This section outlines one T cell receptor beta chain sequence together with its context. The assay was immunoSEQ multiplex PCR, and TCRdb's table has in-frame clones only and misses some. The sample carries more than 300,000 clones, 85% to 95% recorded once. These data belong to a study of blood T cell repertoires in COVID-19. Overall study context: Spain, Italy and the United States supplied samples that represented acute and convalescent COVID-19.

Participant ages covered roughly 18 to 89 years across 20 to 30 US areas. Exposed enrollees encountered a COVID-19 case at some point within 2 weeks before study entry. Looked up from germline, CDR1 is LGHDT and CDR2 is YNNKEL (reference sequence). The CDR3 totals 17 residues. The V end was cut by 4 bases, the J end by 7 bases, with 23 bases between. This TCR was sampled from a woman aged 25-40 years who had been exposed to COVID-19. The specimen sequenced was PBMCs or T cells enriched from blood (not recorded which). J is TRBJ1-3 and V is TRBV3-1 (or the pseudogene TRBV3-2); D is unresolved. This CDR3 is CASSPPTGEQWWNTIYF. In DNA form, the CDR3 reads TGTGCCAGCAGCCCTCCCACCGGGGAGCAGTGGTGGAACACCATATATTTT.